The entry below describes one T cell receptor beta chain. Its target is not known. TCRdb re-processed the PCR reads through MiXCR. The table shows 8,000 to 9,000 clones, with about 30% occurring only once. The germline gives CDR1 MNHNS, CDR2 SASEGT. There are 13 residues in the CDR3. The V and J ends lost 7 bases and 3 bases respectively, with 13 bases between them. This entry belongs to a study of metastatic and nonmetastatic thyroid tumors. At the level of the study: Repertoire comparison spanned blood and tumor or nodule tissue of malignant and benign thyroid patients. Findings and limits, study-wide: Reportedly, malignant thyroid tumors had significantly higher TCR beta diversity than benign nodules, in blood and tumor.

All patients reached thyroid surgery having received no treatment beforehand. The chain links TRBV6-1 to TRBJ2-7; tentatively, D is TRBD1 (7 bases). The receptor's source is a female donor with papillary thyroid cancer or a benign thyroid nodule (not recorded which). Some clones in this sample may be carry-over from other donors' samples. Sequenced sample: adjacent normal tissue. The CDR3 sequence: CASKQGEVYEQYF. CDR3 bases: TGTGCCAGCAAGCAGGGGGAGGTCTACGAGCAGTACTTC.